Listed here are 9 T cell receptor beta chains from one sample, sequenced in a study of tumor-infiltrating lymphocytes in primary liver carcinoma (dated by TCRdb to about 2017). Without any cell sorting, total RNA and DNA were co-extracted from 20-30 mg of bulk tissue using the AllPrep DNA/RNA mini kit. The sequencer was an Illumina HiSeq 2500. Using a constant-region primer and ProtoScript II reverse transcriptase, TCRbeta-specific cDNA was reverse-transcribed from 500 to 650 ng total RNA. Three nested multiplex PCR rounds, following a slightly modified ARM-PCR procedure, were used to build the TCRbeta libraries. Each of the first two PCR rounds ran for approximately 10 cycles using multiplex TRBV1-TRBV30 forward primers together with a Cbeta reverse primer. The public reads were run again by TCRdb, first through fastp at Q25 and then through MiXCR, and only productive beta chains were kept. A single entry per CDR3 protein holds the most common genes and DNA from its merged rows. The sample has about 190,000 distinct CDR3 sequences on record, approximately 80% of them singletons. The ten largest account for over 15% of the sample.

Sequencing input: tumor tissue from primary liver carcinoma. These receptors were collected from a man aged 35 to 55 with primary liver carcinoma and hepatitis B virus infection.

The V gene is TRBV29-1, the J gene TRBJ2-5, with a weak D call TRBD1 (6 bases). The length of the CDR3 is 12 residues. Germline assignment: CDR1 SQVTM and CDR2 ANQGSEA. CDR3 region: CIVPQGCTTQYF. CDR3 bases: TGCATCGTGCCACAGGGATGTACGACCCAGTACTTC.

The chain couples TRBV5-4 to TRBJ2-5; possible D gene TRBD2, 5 bases. The CDR3 has 15 residues. CDR1 is SGHNT and CDR2 is YYREEE in the germline V gene (reference sequence). Trimming pared 4 bases from V and 7 bases from J, leaving 20 bases between. CDR3 DNA sequence: TGTGCCAGCAGCCTTTCCGGGATTAGCTTTGGGACCCAGTACTTC. As protein: CASSLSGISFGTQYF.

This clonotype came up once. The V and J genes are TRBV6-2 or TRBV6-3 and TRBJ2-5, with 10 bases that match TRBD2. After removal of 7 bases from V and 4 bases from J, the junction contained 9 bases not matched to a gene. In germline, CDR1 is MNHEY, CDR2 SVGEGT. The length of the CDR3 is 15 residues. The CDR3 DNA reads as TGTGCCAGCAATTGGACTAGCGGTAGTGGAGAGACCCAGTACTTC. Translated, it gives CASNWTSGSGETQYF.

With respect to this clonotype: Given a much more abundant clone one base away, this may be a read error. Because it lacks the conserved phenylalanine or tryptophan at the end, this CDR3 is likely a read error. The V gene is TRBV28, the J gene TRBJ2-5; the D gene is possibly TRBD1 (6 bases). The CDR3 spans 13 residues. Germline V gene data show CDR1 as MDHEN and CDR2 as SYDVKM. Trimming took off 2 bases at V and 5 bases at J, with 9 bases between the two ends. The CDR3 DNA reads as TGTGCCAGCAGTTTACTGGGGGCCGAGACCCAGTACTTG. Translation gives CASSLLGAETQYL.

For this clonotype: Its ends do not fully match the called genes, so a read error is possible. The J gene is TRBJ2-4, the V gene TRBV5-6; weak D call: TRBD2 (6 bases). This CDR3 comprises 18 residues. Germline-derived CDR1 and CDR2 are SGHDT and YYEEEE. CDR3 protein: CDSNEGRARSGAKNIQYF. The CDR3, as DNA: TGTGACAGCAACGAGGGCCGGGCGAGGAGCGGGGCCAAAAACATTCAGTACTTC.

Details on this clonotype: The junction shows a germline mismatch at one end, possibly a read error. The chain combines TRBV4-2 with TRBJ2-7, with 7 bases fitting TRBD1. CDR3 length equals 14 residues. Germline-derived CDR1 and CDR2 are LGHNA and YNFKEQ. CDR3 loop: CAGSQDRGGQEHYF. The DNA of the CDR3 is TGTGCCGGCAGCCAAGATCGAGGGGGCCAGGAACACTACTTC.

Comments on this clonotype: A much larger clone differs from this one at a single base, so this may be a read error. J is TRBJ2-5 and V is TRBV28; D uncertain. Trimming stripped 6 bases from V and 0 bases from J, with 11 bases between. CDR3 length: 14 amino acids. Germline lookup yields CDR1 MDHEN and CDR2 SYDVKM. The CDR3 nucleotides read TGTGCCAGCAGCACTGAGGCGTACCAAGAGACCCAGTACTTC. Its protein product is CASSTEAYQETQYF.

With respect to this clonotype: Compared with germline, one end of the junction differs, possibly owing to a read error. This chain connects TRBV6-2 or TRBV6-3 to TRBJ2-5; D uncertain. This CDR3 spans 12 amino acids. Germline CDR1 MNHEY, CDR2 SVGEGT. CDR3 sequence reads: CARSNSQEAQCF. CDR3 nucleotides: TGTGCCAGGAGCAACAGCCAAGAGGCCCAGTGCTTC.

The table lists this clonotype with a count of one. The gene calls are TRBV6-1 and TRBJ2-1; D may correspond to TRBD1 or TRBD2 (5 bases each). Germline CDR1 and CDR2: MNHNS and SASEGT. CDR3 size: 12 residues. Trimming shortened V by 4 bases and J by 10 bases, and 11 bases separated the two germline ends. The CDR3: CASSVLGVEQFF. The CDR3 DNA sequence: TGTGCCAGCAGTGTGTTGGGGGTCGAGCAGTTCTTC.